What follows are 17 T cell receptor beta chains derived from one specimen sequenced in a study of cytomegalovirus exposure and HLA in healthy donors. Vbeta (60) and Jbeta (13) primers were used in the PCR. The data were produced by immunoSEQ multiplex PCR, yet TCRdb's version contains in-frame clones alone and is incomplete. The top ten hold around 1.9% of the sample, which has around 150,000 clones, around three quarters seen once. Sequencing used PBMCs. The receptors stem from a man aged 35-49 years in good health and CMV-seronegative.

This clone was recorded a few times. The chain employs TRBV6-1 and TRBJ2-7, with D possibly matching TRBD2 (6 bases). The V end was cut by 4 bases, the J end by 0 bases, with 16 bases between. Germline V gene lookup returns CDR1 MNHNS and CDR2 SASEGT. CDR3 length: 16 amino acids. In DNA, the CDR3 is TGTGCCAGCAGTGTGGTTTGGGCGGGGAGCTCCTACGAGCAGTACTTC. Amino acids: CASSVVWAGSSYEQYF.

Written as DNA, the CDR3 is TGTGCCAGCAGCCAAGATCTACCCCTAGCGGAAAACTACGAGCAGTACTTC. Encoded protein: CASSQDLPLAENYEQYF. This chain joins TRBV14 and TRBJ2-7; 7 positions agree with TRBD2. There are 17 residues in the CDR3. V was clipped by 0 bases and J by 3 bases; unmatched bases: 11. Germline CDR1 SGHDN, CDR2 FVKESK.

This CDR3 is CAISPALGQGVEALHF. The CDR3 nucleotides read TGTGCCATCAGTCCAGCCTTGGGACAGGGGGTAGAGGCCCTCCACTTT. V usage is TRBV10-3 and J usage is TRBJ1-6; 11 positions match TRBD1. The CDR3 covers 16 residues. Trimming at V came to 5 bases and at J to 14 bases, leaving 14 bases not matched to a gene. The germline V gene encodes CDR1 ENHRY and CDR2 SYGVKD.

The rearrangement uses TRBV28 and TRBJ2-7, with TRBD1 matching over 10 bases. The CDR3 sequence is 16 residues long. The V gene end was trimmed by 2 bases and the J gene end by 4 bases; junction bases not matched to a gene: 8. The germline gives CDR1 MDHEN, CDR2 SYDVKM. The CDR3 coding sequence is TGTGCCAGCAGTTTACCCGACAGGGGGCGCGGATACGAGCAGTACTTC. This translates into CASSLPDRGRGYEQYF.

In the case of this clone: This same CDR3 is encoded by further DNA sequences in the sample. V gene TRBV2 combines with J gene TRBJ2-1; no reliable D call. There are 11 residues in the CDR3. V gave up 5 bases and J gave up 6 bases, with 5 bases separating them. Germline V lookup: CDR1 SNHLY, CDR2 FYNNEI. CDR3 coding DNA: TGTGCCAGCAGTTTAGTCAATGAGCAGTTCTTC. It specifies CASSLVNEQFF.

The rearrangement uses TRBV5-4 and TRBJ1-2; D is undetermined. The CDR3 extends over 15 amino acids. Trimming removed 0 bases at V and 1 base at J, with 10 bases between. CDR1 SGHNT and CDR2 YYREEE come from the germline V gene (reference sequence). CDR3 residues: CASSLALPSNYGYTF. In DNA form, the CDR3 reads TGTGCCAGCAGCTTGGCCCTGCCCAGTAACTATGGCTACACCTTC.

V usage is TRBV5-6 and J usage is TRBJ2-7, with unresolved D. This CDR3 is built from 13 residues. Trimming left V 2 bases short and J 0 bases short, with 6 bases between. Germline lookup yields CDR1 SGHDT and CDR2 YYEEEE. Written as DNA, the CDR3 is TGTGCCAGCAGCTTCCTTCTCTCCTACGAGCAGTACTTC. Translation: CASSFLLSYEQYF.

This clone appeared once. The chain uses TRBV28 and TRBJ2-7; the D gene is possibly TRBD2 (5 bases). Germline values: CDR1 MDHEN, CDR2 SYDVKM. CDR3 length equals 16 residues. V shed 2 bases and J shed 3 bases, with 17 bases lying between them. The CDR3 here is CASSLRSPGGGYEQYF. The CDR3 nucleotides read TGTGCCAGCAGTTTACGATCCCCAGGTGGAGGCTACGAGCAGTACTTC.

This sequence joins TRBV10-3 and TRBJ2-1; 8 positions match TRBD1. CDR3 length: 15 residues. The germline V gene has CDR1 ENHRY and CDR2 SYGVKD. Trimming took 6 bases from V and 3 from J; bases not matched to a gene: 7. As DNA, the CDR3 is TGTGCCATCAGGACAGGGGATGAATTCTACAATGAGCAGTTCTTC. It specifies CAIRTGDEFYNEQFF.

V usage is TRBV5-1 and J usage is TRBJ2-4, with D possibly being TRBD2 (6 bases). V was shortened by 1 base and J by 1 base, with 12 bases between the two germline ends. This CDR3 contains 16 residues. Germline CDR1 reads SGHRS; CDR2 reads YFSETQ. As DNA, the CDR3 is TGCGCCAGCAGCTTGATGGGGGACTCGGCCAAAAACATTCAGTACTTC. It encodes CASSLMGDSAKNIQYF.

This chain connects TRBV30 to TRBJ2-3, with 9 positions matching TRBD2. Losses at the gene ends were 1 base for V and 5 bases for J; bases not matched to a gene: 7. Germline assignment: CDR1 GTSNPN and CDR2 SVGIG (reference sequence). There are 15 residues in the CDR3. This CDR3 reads CAWSEAGGHGDTQYF. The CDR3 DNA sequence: TGTGCCTGGAGTGAGGCGGGGGGGCATGGAGATACGCAGTATTTT. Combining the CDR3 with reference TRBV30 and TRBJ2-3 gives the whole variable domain SQTIHQWPATLVQPVGSPLSLECTVEGTSNPNLYWYRQAAGRGLQLLFYSVGIGQISSEVPQNLSASRPQDRQFILSSKKLLLSDSGFYLCAWSEAGGHGDTQYFGPGTRLTVL.

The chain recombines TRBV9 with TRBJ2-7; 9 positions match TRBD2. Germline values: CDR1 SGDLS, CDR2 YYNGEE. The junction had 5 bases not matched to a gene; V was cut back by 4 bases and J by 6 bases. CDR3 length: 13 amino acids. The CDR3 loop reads CASSRAGGPEQYF. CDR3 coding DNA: TGTGCCAGCAGCCGAGCGGGGGGCCCCGAGCAGTACTTC.

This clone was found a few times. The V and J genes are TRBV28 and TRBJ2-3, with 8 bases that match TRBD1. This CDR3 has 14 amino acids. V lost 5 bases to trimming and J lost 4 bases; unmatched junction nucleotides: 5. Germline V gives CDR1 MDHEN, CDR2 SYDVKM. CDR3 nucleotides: TGTGCCAGCAGTCTCCGACAGGGGTCAGATACGCAGTATTTT. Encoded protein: CASSLRQGSDTQYF.

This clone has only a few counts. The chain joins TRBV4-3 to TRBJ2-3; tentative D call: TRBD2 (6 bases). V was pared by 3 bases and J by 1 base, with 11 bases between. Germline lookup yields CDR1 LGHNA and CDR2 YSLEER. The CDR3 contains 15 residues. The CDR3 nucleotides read TGCGCCAGCAGCCAGACGGGCGGGGGCACAGATACGCAGTATTTT. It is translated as CASSQTGGGTDTQYF.

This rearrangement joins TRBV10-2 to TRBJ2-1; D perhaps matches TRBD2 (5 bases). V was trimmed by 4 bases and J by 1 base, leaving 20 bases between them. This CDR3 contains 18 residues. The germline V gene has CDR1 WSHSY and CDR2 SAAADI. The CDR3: CASSVGFGRRASYNEQFF. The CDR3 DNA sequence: TGCGCCAGCAGTGTAGGTTTTGGTCGGCGGGCGTCCTACAATGAGCAGTTCTTC.

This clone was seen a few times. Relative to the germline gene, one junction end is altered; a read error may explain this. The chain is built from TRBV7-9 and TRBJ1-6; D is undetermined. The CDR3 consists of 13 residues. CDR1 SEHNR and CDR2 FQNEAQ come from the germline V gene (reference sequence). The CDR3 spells CSSSLVEGSPLHF. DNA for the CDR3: TGTTCCAGCAGCTTAGTTGAGGGTTCACCCCTCCACTTT.

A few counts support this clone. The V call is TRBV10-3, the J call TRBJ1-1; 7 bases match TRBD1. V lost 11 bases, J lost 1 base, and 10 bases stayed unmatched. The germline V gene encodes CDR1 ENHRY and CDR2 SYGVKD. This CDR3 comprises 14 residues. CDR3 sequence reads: CASIGGGANTEAFF. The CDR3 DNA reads TGTGCCTCAATAGGAGGGGGCGCGAACACTGAAGCTTTCTTT.